The 19 T cell receptor beta chains below come from one sample, sequenced in a study of T cells after yellow fever vaccination. TCRdb processed the 5' RACE reads anew with MiXCR; each CDR3 protein has one entry. There are hundreds of thousands of distinct CDR3 sequences in the sample; roughly 12% occur only once, and about 15% lies in the top ten. The sample here was PBMCs, taken on the day of the yellow fever booster vaccination. These receptors were obtained from a man younger than 45 who received the YFV17D yellow fever vaccine.

At least ten counts were recorded for this clonotype. This chain links TRBV5-1 with TRBJ2-5; TRBD1 agrees at 7 bases. V lost 0 bases and J lost 4; bases outside the gene matches: 0. Germline V gives CDR1 SGHRS, CDR2 YFSETQ. This CDR3 spans 13 amino acids. The CDR3 region is CASSLDRGETQYF. CDR3 nucleotide sequence: TGCGCCAGCAGCTTGGACAGGGGAGAGACCCAGTACTTC.

This clonotype was seen only a few times. This chain connects TRBV19 to TRBJ2-7; TRBD1 might be the D (5 bases). Trimming stripped 5 bases from V and 9 bases from J, with 23 bases between. The CDR3 totals 15 residues. Germline V gene lookup returns CDR1 LNHDA and CDR2 SQIVND (reference sequence). The CDR3 DNA sequence: TGTGCCAGTAGTCCTCAACAGGCCCCCGGCCGCGGGCAGTACTTC. This encodes CASSPQQAPGRGQYF.

The chain is built from TRBV10-3 and TRBJ1-5; possible D gene TRBD1, 5 bases. The CDR3 is 14 residues long. Germline CDR1 ENHRY, CDR2 SYGVKD. The V end was cut by 9 bases, the J end by 1 base, with 13 bases between. Here the CDR3 reads CAIGTLGSNQPQHF. DNA of the CDR3: TGTGCCATTGGGACCCTTGGGAGCAATCAGCCCCAGCATTTT.

The sample holds a few counts of this clonotype. This chain uses TRBV6-1 with TRBJ1-2, with 7 bases fitting TRBD1. The CDR3 is made up of 13 amino acids. CDR1 is MNHNS and CDR2 is SASEGT in the germline V gene. V lost 6 bases, J lost 7 bases, and 8 bases stayed unmatched. Here the CDR3 reads CASRSTGTVGYTF. The CDR3, as DNA: TGTGCCAGCAGGTCGACAGGGACAGTTGGCTACACCTTC.

This clonotype was recorded at least ten times. This sequence joins TRBV6-6 and TRBJ1-1; D possibly corresponds to TRBD1 (6 bases). V was cut by 6 bases and J by 4 bases, with 9 bases left in between. The CDR3 is 12 residues long. Germline CDR1 MNHNY, CDR2 SVGAGI (reference sequence). CDR3 sequence reads: CASSARGTEAFF. Written as DNA, the CDR3 is TGTGCCAGCAGCGCCAGGGGCACTGAAGCTTTCTTT.

The chain joins TRBV5-4 to TRBJ2-1, with D perhaps matching TRBD1 (5 bases). Germline-derived CDR1 and CDR2 are SGHNT and YYREEE (reference sequence). The germline V and J ends were trimmed by 1 base and 10 bases, with 9 bases remaining between them. The CDR3 sequence is 12 residues long. CDR3 nucleotides: TGTGCCAGCAGCTTGATAGGGGTCGAGCAGTTCTTC. Translated: CASSLIGVEQFF.

V usage is TRBV2 and J usage is TRBJ2-5; D is possibly TRBD2 (6 bases). The length of the CDR3 is 16 residues. The V end lost 6 bases, the J end lost 2 bases, and 19 bases lay between the germline ends. Per germline, CDR1 SNHLY and CDR2 FYNNEI. CDR3 nucleotide sequence: TGTGCCAGCAGCGGGAGCGCCCCCTCTTTACAAGAGACCCAGTACTTC. This codes for CASSGSAPSLQETQYF. Combining the CDR3 with reference TRBV2 and TRBJ2-5 gives the whole variable domain EPEVTQTPSHQVTQMGQEVILRCVPISNHLYFYWYRQILGQKVEFLVSFYNNEISEKSEIFDDQFSVERPDGSNFTLKIRSTKLEDSAMYFCASSGSAPSLQETQYFGPGTRLLVL.

The rearrangement uses TRBV6-5 and TRBJ1-1; D gene ambiguous. The CDR3 runs to 12 residues. From germline, CDR1 is MNHEY and CDR2 SVGAGI. Trimming left V 5 bases short and J 4 bases short, with 8 bases between. This CDR3 is CASSQASTEAFF. The CDR3 coding sequence is TGTGCCAGCAGTCAGGCATCCACTGAAGCTTTCTTT.

This clonotype came up many times. The chain uses TRBV6-5 and TRBJ2-7, with 13 nucleotides matching TRBD2. The CDR3 has 17 amino acids. The V and J ends lost 0 bases and 2 bases, in that order; junction bases with no gene match: 4. Germline V gives CDR1 MNHEY, CDR2 SVGAGI. Written as DNA, the CDR3 is TGTGCCAGCAGTTACTCCCGGACTAGCGGGAGACCCTACGAGCAGTACTTC. It yields the protein CASSYSRTSGRPYEQYF.

V is TRBV28 and J is TRBJ2-1; D is unclear. CDR3 length: 10 amino acids. The V gene lost 5 bases and the J gene lost 7 bases, with 3 bases spanning the gap. Germline CDR1 MDHEN, CDR2 SYDVKM. CDR3 DNA sequence: TGTGCCAGCAGTCATAATGAGCAGTTCTTC. This codes for CASSHNEQFF.

The chain combines TRBV7-9 with TRBJ1-1; a possible D gene is TRBD1 (6 bases). V lost 6 bases and J lost 1, with 18 bases in between. The CDR3 runs 16 residues. The germline V gene has CDR1 SEHNR and CDR2 FQNEAQ (reference sequence). CDR3: CASRTTGLVENTEAFF. DNA of the CDR3: TGTGCCAGCAGAACCACAGGGTTGGTGGAGAACACTGAAGCTTTCTTT.

V and J are TRBV7-2 and TRBJ1-2, with TRBD1 matching 8 bases. Germline V CDR1 and CDR2: SGHTA, FQGNSA. This CDR3 comprises 14 residues. The V and J ends lost 3 bases and 2 bases, in that order; junction bases with no gene match: 2. Written as DNA, the CDR3 is TGTGCCAGCAGCTTCGACAGGGGAAACTATGGCTACACCTTC. Encoded protein: CASSFDRGNYGYTF.

Comment on this clonotype: One end of the junction varies from germline; a read error may be responsible. The chain combines TRBV5-1 with TRBJ1-2; 7 bases fit TRBD1. The germline V gene encodes CDR1 SGHRS and CDR2 YFSETQ. The length of the CDR3 is 12 residues. CDR3: CASSPRPGQLAF. CDR3 in DNA: TGCGCCAGCAGCCCCCGCCCGGGACAGCTAGCCTTC.

The chain links TRBV20-1 to TRBJ2-4; no firm D call. The CDR3 length is 15 residues. The germline V gene encodes CDR1 DFQATT and CDR2 SNEGSKA (reference sequence). The V and J ends lost 0 bases and 0 bases respectively, with 9 bases between them. The CDR3 protein is CSARELPGAKNIQYF. The DNA for the CDR3 is TGCAGTGCTAGAGAACTTCCGGGAGCCAAAAACATTCAGTACTTC.

The V and J genes are TRBV20-1 and TRBJ2-1, with TRBD2 matching 7 bases. Germline CDR1 DFQATT, CDR2 SNEGSKA (reference sequence). Trimming took 5 bases from V and 9 from J; bases not matched to a gene: 4. The CDR3 has 11 amino acids. CDR3 sequence reads: CSAERDVEQFF. CDR3 DNA: TGCAGTGCTGAGCGGGATGTTGAGCAGTTCTTC.

The chain has TRBV27 and TRBJ2-1; perhaps TRBD2 as D (6 bases). Germline CDR1 and CDR2: MNHEY and SMNVEV (reference sequence). Trimming pared 7 bases from V and 3 bases from J, leaving 16 bases between. The CDR3 spans 15 residues. CDR3 amino acids: CASIPTRGGYNEQFF. The CDR3 DNA reads TGTGCCAGCATACCGACCCGGGGAGGCTACAATGAGCAGTTCTTC.

This clonotype was detected only a few times. The CDR3 sequence is CASSRRQGPRNTEAFF. The CDR3 region has the DNA TGTGCCAGCAGTCGCCGACAGGGGCCTCGGAACACTGAAGCTTTCTTT. The chain uses TRBV12-3 or TRBV12-4 and TRBJ1-1; 8 nucleotides align to TRBD1. The CDR3 is 16 amino acids. Trimming removed 5 bases from V and 1 base from J; junction bases left unmatched: 9.

In DNA, the CDR3 is TGTGCCAGCAGTTACTCGATCAGGACAACCTCTTACTATGGCTACACCTTC. Translated, it gives CASSYSIRTTSYYGYTF. This rearrangement joins TRBV6-2 or TRBV6-3 to TRBJ1-2, with TRBD1 as a possible D gene (5 bases). The V gene's germline CDR1 is MNHEY and CDR2 SVGEGT. The CDR3 contains 17 residues. The germline V and J ends were trimmed by 0 bases and 3 bases, with 17 bases remaining between them.

There are a few counts of this clonotype. V usage is TRBV7-2 and J usage is TRBJ2-4, with D possibly called TRBD1 or TRBD2 (5 bases each). The germline V gene encodes CDR1 SGHTA and CDR2 FQGNSA. V was cut by 7 bases and J by 5 bases, with 36 bases left in between. The CDR3 loop spans 21 amino acids. The CDR3 coding sequence is TGTGCCAGCACCGCGGTCAGCCGTTATGAGAGGGGATACTCGGGCCAAAACATTCAGTACTTC. Translated, it gives CASTAVSRYERGYSGQNIQYF.